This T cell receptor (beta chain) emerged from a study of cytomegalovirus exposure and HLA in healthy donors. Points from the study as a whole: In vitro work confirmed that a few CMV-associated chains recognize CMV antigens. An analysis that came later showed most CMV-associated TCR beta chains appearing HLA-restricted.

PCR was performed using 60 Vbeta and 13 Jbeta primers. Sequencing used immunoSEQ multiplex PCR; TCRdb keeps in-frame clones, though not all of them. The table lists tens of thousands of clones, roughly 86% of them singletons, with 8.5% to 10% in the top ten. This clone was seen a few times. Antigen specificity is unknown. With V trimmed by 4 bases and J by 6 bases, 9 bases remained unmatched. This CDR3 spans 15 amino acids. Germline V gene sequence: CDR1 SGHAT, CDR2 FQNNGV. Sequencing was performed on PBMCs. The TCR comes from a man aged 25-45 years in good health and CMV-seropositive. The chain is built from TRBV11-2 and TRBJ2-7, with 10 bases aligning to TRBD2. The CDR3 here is CASSSISGRFSEQYF. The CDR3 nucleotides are TGTGCCAGCAGCTCAATTAGCGGGAGGTTTAGCGAGCAGTACTTC.